This is a list of T cell receptor beta chains from one sample in a study of blood T cell repertoires in COVID-19. The repertoire was sequenced with immunoSEQ multiplex PCR; TCRdb's copy has only in-frame clones and lacks some. In the table there are about 480,000 clones, 88% of which are singletons. Sequenced material: PBMCs or T cells enriched from blood (not recorded which). The source of these receptors is a woman in her sixties who had recovered from COVID-19. The CDR3 runs from the conserved cysteine through the conserved F or W. The order of the fields is CDR3 protein, CDR3 DNA, V gene, D gene, clone size, J gene. A D gene is named only where the DNA matches it firmly. Size values are once, few and many counts, or a class for expanded clones, and some rows have none.

CASRQAGDTEAFF,TGTGCCAGCAGGCAGGCGGGGGACACTGAAGCTTTCTTT,TRBV6-4,NA,NA,TRBJ1-1
CASSFPWTGVDSPLHF,TGTGCCAGCAGCTTTCCCTGGACAGGGGTGGATTCACCCCTCCACTTT,TRBV7-2,TRBD1,NA,TRBJ1-6
CASSSGQVSDEQFF,TGCGCCAGCAGTTCGGGACAGGTCTCGGATGAGCAGTTCTTC,TRBV5-1,TRBD1,NA,TRBJ2-1
CASGLVWTATDTQYF,TGTGCTAGTGGTTTGGTCTGGACAGCAACAGATACGCAGTATTTT,TRBV12-5,NA,NA,TRBJ2-3
CASSLNYQETQYF,TGCGCCAGCAGCTTGAACTACCAAGAGACCCAGTACTTC,TRBV5-1,NA,NA,TRBJ2-5
CASRGVTGELFF,TGTGCCAGCAGGGGCGTCACCGGGGAGCTGTTTTTT,TRBV2,NA,NA,TRBJ2-2
CATSDFRDTQYF,TGTGCCACCAGTGATTTTCGGGATACGCAGTATTTT,TRBV24-1,NA,NA,TRBJ2-3
CASSRQGTSGGIYNEQFF,TGTGCCAGCAGCCGCCAGGGGACTAGCGGGGGAATTTACAATGAGCAGTTCTTC,TRBV4-2,TRBD2,NA,TRBJ2-1
CASSSGTGVTDTQYF,TGCGCCAGCAGCTCCGGGACAGGGGTCACAGATACGCAGTATTTT,TRBV5-1,TRBD1,once,TRBJ2-3
CASSYSSAGAGANVLTF,TGCGCCAGCAGCTATTCTAGCGCGGGGGCTGGGGCCAACGTCCTGACTTTC,TRBV5-1,TRBD2,NA,TRBJ2-6
CAWSWTGEGYTF,TGTGCCTGGAGTTGGACAGGGGAAGGCTACACCTTC,TRBV30,TRBD1,NA,TRBJ1-2
CASRDRGSNEKLFF,TGTGCCAGCAGGGACAGGGGCTCTAATGAAAAACTGTTTTTT,TRBV28,TRBD1,NA,TRBJ1-4
CASSPIRGSTEAFF,TGTGCCAGCTCACCAATACGGGGGAGCACTGAAGCTTTCTTT,TRBV18,NA,NA,TRBJ1-1
CASAGLFPPRSPLHF,TGTGCCAGCGCCGGGTTATTCCCTCCTAGGTCACCCCTCCACTTT,TRBV6-5,NA,NA,TRBJ1-6
CASSLVRDEQFF,TGCGCCAGCAGCTTGGTTCGTGATGAGCAGTTCTTC,TRBV5-1,NA,NA,TRBJ2-1
CAWSRDYSNYGYTF,TGTGCCTGGAGTCGGGACTACTCTAACTATGGCTACACCTTC,TRBV30,NA,NA,TRBJ1-2
CASSDLLDVSYNEQFF,TGTGCCAGCAGCGACCTACTAGATGTGTCCTACAATGAGCAGTTCTTC,TRBV9,NA,NA,TRBJ2-1
CASSRTGVLYGYTF,TGTGCCAGCAGCAGGACAGGGGTCCTCTATGGCTACACCTTC,TRBV3-1/TRBV3-2,TRBD1,once,TRBJ1-2
CASSKEPQETQYF,TGTGCCAGCAGCAAGGAGCCCCAAGAGACCCAGTACTTC,TRBV21-1,NA,NA,TRBJ2-5
CASSLVPGGLYGYTF,TGTGCCAGCAGCTTAGTACCCGGCGGACTCTATGGCTACACCTTC,TRBV7-2,NA,NA,TRBJ1-2
CATSDLWEGSGGADTQYF,TGTGCCACCAGTGATTTGTGGGAGGGAAGCGGGGGGGCAGATACGCAGTATTTT,TRBV24-1,TRBD2,NA,TRBJ2-3
CASSPRGGENEKLFF,TGTGCCAGCAGCCCCCGGGGGGGGGAGAATGAAAAACTGTTTTTT,TRBV6-5,NA,NA,TRBJ1-4
CAWSPGGATEAFF,TGTGCCTGGAGTCCTGGAGGGGCCACTGAAGCTTTCTTT,TRBV30,NA,NA,TRBJ1-1
CASSFGGIGADTQYF,TGTGCCAGCAGCTTCGGGGGAATAGGCGCAGATACGCAGTATTTT,TRBV5-4,NA,NA,TRBJ2-3
CASRSQGPGANVLTF,TGTGCCAGCAGGTCACAGGGGCCTGGGGCCAACGTCCTGACTTTC,TRBV6-5,TRBD1,NA,TRBJ2-6
CASSFAWDSSINEQFF,TGCGCCAGCAGCTTTGCGTGGGACAGCTCTATCAATGAGCAGTTCTTC,TRBV5-1,TRBD1,NA,TRBJ2-1
CASRRGGHLYNEQFF,TGTGCCAGCAGGAGGGGGGGGCATCTCTACAATGAGCAGTTCTTC,TRBV6-5,NA,NA,TRBJ2-1
CASSSGPYGNEQFF,TGCGCCAGCAGCTCAGGGCCCTATGGGAATGAGCAGTTCTTC,TRBV5-1,NA,NA,TRBJ2-1
CASSYGLGLGNTIYF,TGTGCCAGCAGTTACGGCCTGGGCCTTGGAAACACCATATATTTT,TRBV6-5,NA,NA,TRBJ1-3
CASSQGGHYGYTF,TGTGCCAGCAGCCAAGGCGGCCACTATGGCTACACCTTC,TRBV14,NA,NA,TRBJ1-2
CASSQFQILAVAYNEQFF,TGCGCCAGCAGCCAATTCCAAATCCTAGCGGTGGCCTACAATGAGCAGTTCTTC,TRBV4-1,TRBD2,NA,TRBJ2-1
CASSSDSSGNTIYF,TGTGCCAGCAGCTCCGACAGCTCTGGAAACACCATATATTTT,TRBV9,NA,NA,TRBJ1-3
CASSMGGPLNEKLFF,TGTGCCAGTAGTATGGGAGGCCCTCTTAATGAAAAACTGTTTTTT,TRBV19,NA,few,TRBJ1-4
CASSLGGNEKLFF,TGTGCCAGCAGCTTAGGCGGGAATGAAAAACTGTTTTTT,TRBV5-4,NA,NA,TRBJ1-4
CASSLGASPTDTQYF,TGTGCCAGCAGCTTGGGGGCTAGCCCTACAGATACGCAGTATTTT,TRBV7-9,NA,few,TRBJ2-3
CASGPDTNNQPQHF,TGTGCTAGTGGCCCGGACACGAATAATCAGCCCCAGCATTTT,TRBV12-5,NA,many,TRBJ1-5
CASSIIGVGTGELFF,TGTGCCAGTAGTATAATAGGGGTAGGCACCGGGGAGCTGTTTTTT,TRBV19,NA,NA,TRBJ2-2
CASSPEDNFFETQYF,TGTGCCAGCAGTCCCGAGGACAATTTTTTCGAGACCCAGTACTTC,TRBV6-2/TRBV6-3,NA,NA,TRBJ2-5
CASSSYTDTQYF,TGTGCCAGCAGCTCCTACACAGATACGCAGTATTTT,TRBV27,NA,once,TRBJ2-3
CASSSAGQGNEQYF,TGCGCCAGCAGCTCGGCGGGACAGGGAAACGAGCAGTACTTC,TRBV5-1,TRBD1,NA,TRBJ2-7
CASSWTSGGTGPQFF,TGTGCCAGCAGCTGGACTAGCGGGGGGACCGGCCCCCAGTTTTTT,TRBV5-4,TRBD2,NA,TRBJ2-2
CASSQDFGQRGQPQHF,TGTGCCAGCAGCCAAGATTTCGGACAGCGGGGGCAGCCCCAGCATTTT,TRBV4-2,NA,NA,TRBJ1-5
CASSLAGQGANTQYF,TGCGCCAGCAGCTTGGCGGGACAGGGGGCGAATACGCAGTATTTT,TRBV5-1,TRBD1,once,TRBJ2-3